The entry below gives a single T cell receptor (beta chain) sequence along with its context. Each CDR3 protein gets one entry in TCRdb, which reprocessed the 5' RACE reads and gives no DNA. The ten top clones account for under 4.5%, within a sample of 450,000 to 600,000 distinct CDR3 sequences. The data stem from a study of T cells expressing NK-cell markers. As for the study in general: The authors derived TCR beta repertoires from sorted CD3+CD56+NKG2C+, CD3+CD56+NKG2C- and CD3+CD56-NKG2C+ T cells.

Germline V CDR1 and CDR2: MNHEY, SVGEGT. The CDR3 has 14 amino acids. The clonotype was recovered from a man between 18 and 35 years old in good health. This chain connects TRBV6-2 or TRBV6-3 to TRBJ2-7; the D gene TCRdb calls, TRBD2, cannot be checked with no DNA. Sample: blood T cells: a sorted CD56 or NKG2C T cell subset, CD4+ or CD8+ T cells, or bulk PBMC T cells (not recorded which). The CDR3 spells CASSYSGGGRSTDF.